A single sample gave rise to the 14 T cell receptor beta chains below, sequenced in a study of T cells in localized non-small cell lung cancer. TCRdb's copy holds only in-frame clones and misses some; the assay was immunoSEQ multiplex PCR. The data hold around 50,000 clones, with roughly 88% observed a single time. The sample here was peripheral blood, taken before any cancer treatment. The receptors come from a woman aged 40-69 years with stage I lung adenocarcinoma.

Comments on this clone: In the same sample, other DNA sequences code for this CDR3. V and J are TRBV19 and TRBJ2-7, with 11 positions matching TRBD1. Unmatched junction bases numbered 2, after V lost 3 bases and J lost 4 bases. Germline lookup yields CDR1 LNHDA and CDR2 SQIVND (reference sequence). There are 14 residues in the CDR3. CDR3 amino acids: CASSIGTGGYEQYF. CDR3 DNA: TGTGCCAGTAGTATCGGGACAGGGGGTTACGAGCAGTACTTC.

The chain recombines TRBV6-5 with TRBJ2-7; tentative D call: TRBD1 (6 bases). The V gene's germline CDR1 is MNHEY and CDR2 SVGAGI. The CDR3 consists of 14 residues. V shed 5 bases and J shed 2 bases, with 13 bases lying between them. The CDR3 DNA reads as TGTGCCAGCAGTCCCCCCGGGACACCCTACGAGCAGTACTTC. Its translation: CASSPPGTPYEQYF.

This clone was detected only once. The genes are TRBV27 and TRBJ1-6, with unresolved D. The CDR3 spans 16 residues. Trimming shortened V by 3 bases and J by 0 bases, and 9 bases separated the two germline ends. From germline, CDR1 is MNHEY and CDR2 SMNVEV (reference sequence). CDR3 sequence reads: CASSFRRSSYNSPLHF. The CDR3 DNA sequence: TGTGCCAGCAGTTTTCGACGCAGCTCCTATAATTCACCCCTCCACTTT.

The chain's CDR3 is CASSLGAARTDTQYF. The CDR3 DNA follows: TGCGCCAGCAGCTTGGGAGCGGCCCGCACAGATACGCAGTATTTT. The V call is TRBV5-1, the J call TRBJ2-3, with a possible D match to TRBD2 (5 bases). V lost 0 bases to trimming and J lost 1 base, with 9 bases between them. There are 15 residues in the CDR3. Germline assignment: CDR1 SGHRS and CDR2 YFSETQ.

The chain links TRBV4-1 to TRBJ2-2; TRBD1 matches 9 bases. The V gene end was trimmed by 5 bases and the J gene end by 4 bases; junction bases not matched to a gene: 5. The CDR3 contains 15 residues. Per germline, CDR1 MGHRA and CDR2 YSYEKL. The CDR3 DNA follows: TGCGCCAGCAGCAGACAGGGGGAGGGCACCGGGGAGCTGTTTTTT. Protein product: CASSRQGEGTGELFF.

The rearrangement links TRBV30 to TRBJ1-2, with no clear D. Trimming removed 4 bases at V and 4 bases at J, with 10 bases between. From germline, CDR1 is GTSNPN and CDR2 SVGIG (reference sequence). This CDR3 spans 12 amino acids. The CDR3: CAWTHSVYGYTF. The CDR3 DNA reads as TGTGCCTGGACGCACAGTGTCTATGGCTACACCTTC.

The gene calls are TRBV28 and TRBJ2-5; 7 bases match TRBD1. V lost 1 base and J lost 3; bases outside the gene matches: 2. CDR3 length: 14 residues. The germline CDR1 and CDR2 sequences are MDHEN and SYDVKM. CDR3 coding DNA: TGTGCCAGCAGTTTATCTGGGACAGAAGAGACCCAGTACTTC. It translates to CASSLSGTEETQYF.

The rearrangement links TRBV11-2 to TRBJ2-3; TRBD2 is a possible D gene (5 bases). Per the germline V gene, CDR1 is SGHAT and CDR2 is FQNNGV. The CDR3 has 14 residues. V was trimmed by 0 bases and J by 9 bases, leaving 13 bases between them. CDR3 DNA sequence: TGTGCCAGCAGCTTAGATGTTCGGGGTGACACGCAGTATTTT. Its protein is CASSLDVRGDTQYF.

A single count supports this clone. V is TRBV19 and J is TRBJ2-7, with D uncertain. The V gene lost 6 bases and the J gene lost 3 bases, with 6 bases spanning the gap. There are 11 residues in the CDR3. Germline V gene data show CDR1 as LNHDA and CDR2 as SQIVND (reference sequence). The CDR3 coding sequence is TGTGCCAGTAGGGGATACTACGAGCAGTACTTC. Protein sequence: CASRGYYEQYF.

CDR3 region: CATSRGRRGGTDTQYF. CDR3 nucleotides: TGTGCCACCAGCAGAGGGCGGCGGGGGGGCACAGATACGCAGTATTTT. V and J are TRBV15 and TRBJ2-3, with 8 nucleotides matching TRBD2. The CDR3 runs to 16 residues. CDR1 is LNHNV and CDR2 is YYDKDF in the germline V gene (reference sequence). The V gene end was trimmed by 1 base and the J gene end by 1 base; junction bases not matched to a gene: 4. Looking up the rest from reference TRBV15 and TRBJ2-3 gives the full variable domain: DAMVIQNPRYQVTQFGKPVTLSCSQTLNHNVMYWYQQKSSQAPKLLFHYYDKDFNNEADTPDNFQSRRPNTSFCFLDIRSPGLGDTAMYLCATSRGRRGGTDTQYFGPGTRLTVL.

CDR3 residues: CASSMGQGHSPLHF. DNA for the CDR3: TGTGCCAGCAGCATGGGACAGGGGCATTCACCCCTCCACTTT. The chain carries TRBV9 and TRBJ1-6, with 10 bases lining up with TRBD1. The J segment lost 8 bases and the V segment lost 4 bases, leaving 3 bases of the junction unmatched. In germline, CDR1 is SGDLS, CDR2 YYNGEE. CDR3 length: 14 amino acids.

The J gene is TRBJ1-3, the V gene TRBV15; tentative D call: TRBD1 (6 bases). The CDR3 totals 16 residues. Germline V gene sequence: CDR1 LNHNV, CDR2 YYDKDF (reference sequence). Trimming stripped 3 bases from V and 4 bases from J, with 16 bases between. CDR3 sequence reads: CATSSPRGALGNTIYF. CDR3 coding DNA: TGTGCCACCAGCAGTCCTAGGGGGGCCTTAGGAAACACCATATATTTT.

This sequence joins TRBV19 and TRBJ2-5, with 10 bases identical to TRBD2. The CDR3 runs 18 residues. V shed 5 bases and J 4 bases; nucleotides not matched to a gene: 16. From germline, CDR1 is LNHDA and CDR2 SQIVND (reference sequence). The CDR3 sequence: CASSVLAGGLRSTETQYF. DNA for the CDR3: TGTGCCAGTAGTGTGTTAGCGGGGGGCCTAAGGTCGACAGAGACCCAGTACTTC.

This clone has a handful of counts. The CDR3 loop reads CATSGGTLGDTEAFF. The CDR3 bases are TGTGCCACCAGCGGGGGGACTCTGGGGGACACTGAAGCTTTCTTT. The chain combines TRBV15 with TRBJ1-1; D is perhaps TRBD1 (5 bases). Germline CDR1 and CDR2: LNHNV and YYDKDF (reference sequence). The CDR3 loop spans 15 amino acids. The V and J ends lost 5 bases and 3 bases respectively, with 16 bases between them. Full variable domain (missing parts from reference TRBV15 and TRBJ1-1): DAMVIQNPRYQVTQFGKPVTLSCSQTLNHNVMYWYQQKSSQAPKLLFHYYDKDFNNEADTPDNFQSRRPNTSFCFLDIRSPGLGDTAMYLCATSGGTLGDTEAFFGQGTRLTVV.